A selection of T cell receptor beta chains follows, all from one sample in a study of T cell changes during pregnancy in multiple sclerosis. The method was immunoSEQ multiplex PCR; TCRdb's version includes in-frame clones alone and lacks a portion of them. The sample holds about 60,000 clones, about 91% seen once. The sample was peripheral blood, taken in the first trimester of pregnancy. The receptors here all came from a female donor with multiple sclerosis, enrolled in a pregnancy study. The CDR3 runs from the conserved cysteine through the conserved F or W. Fields, in order: clone size, D gene, V gene, J gene, CDR3 DNA, CDR3 protein. D genes are given only for firm matches. Not all rows give a size; the values are once, few, many and, for expanded clones, a class.

once,TRBD2,TRBV9,TRBJ2-3,TGTGCCAGCAGCGTCACAGCGGGGAGCACAGATACGCAGTATTTT,CASSVTAGSTDTQYF
-,TRBD1,TRBV7-3,TRBJ2-7,TGTGCCAGCAGCGTGGACAGGACCCACGAGCAGTACTTC,CASSVDRTHEQYF
-,TRBD2,TRBV4-1,TRBJ2-3,TGCGCCAGCAGCCAAGAGGCTAGCGGGGTTCCAGATACGCAGTATTTT,CASSQEASGVPDTQYF
-,TRBD2,TRBV6-4,TRBJ2-3,TGTGCCAGCAGTGACTCGACTAGCGGGGGGGCAGATACGCAGTATTTT,CASSDSTSGGADTQYF
-,-,TRBV4-3,TRBJ1-2,TGCGCCAGCAGCCAAGACGGGAGCTATGGCTACACCTTC,CASSQDGSYGYTF
few,-,TRBV4-2,TRBJ2-7,TGTGCCAGCAGCCAAGTGTGGGACACCCTAACCTACGAGCAGTACTTC,CASSQVWDTLTYEQYF
-,-,TRBV6-5,TRBJ2-7,TGTGCCAGCAGTACGACAGGACGCTCCTACGAGCAGTACTTC,CASSTTGRSYEQYF
-,TRBD1,TRBV7-8,TRBJ1-5,TGTGCCAGCAGCTTTATAGAACAGGGGAATCAGCCCCAGCATTTT,CASSFIEQGNQPQHF
-,-,TRBV30,TRBJ2-3,TGTGCCTGGAGTGTACAGACCCCCACAGATACGCAGTATTTT,CAWSVQTPTDTQYF
-,-,TRBV10-2,TRBJ1-4,TGCGCCAGCAGTGAGTCGAGCGGCCAAACTAATGAAAAACTGTTTTTT,CASSESSGQTNEKLFF
-,-,TRBV9,TRBJ1-5,TGTGCCAGCAGCCCTTACGGTATTAGCAATCAGCCCCAGCATTTT,CASSPYGISNQPQHF
-,TRBD1,TRBV6-5,TRBJ1-6,TGTGCCAGCAGTCCGCCCCAGGGACAGAATTCACCCCTCCACTTT,CASSPPQGQNSPLHF
-,TRBD1,TRBV6-4,TRBJ1-1,TGTGCCAGCAGTGGAATTCCAGGGGGCGTGACTGAAGCTTTCTTT,CASSGIPGGVTEAFF
-,-,TRBV9,TRBJ2-2,TGTGCCAGCAGCGTAGGAGGCTTCGGGGAGCTGTTTTTT,CASSVGGFGELFF
-,-,TRBV7-2,TRBJ1-5,TGTGCCAGCAGCTTGGGGTTGGGGGGGAATCAGCCCCAGCATTTT,CASSLGLGGNQPQHF
-,TRBD1,TRBV28,TRBJ1-2,TGTGCCAGCAGTTTGCCATTGACAGGGGTCGGCTACACCTTC,CASSLPLTGVGYTF
-,TRBD1,TRBV7-2,TRBJ2-7,TGTGCCAGCAGCTCAAGACAGGGATTCGAGCAGTACTTC,CASSSRQGFEQYF
-,-,TRBV6-4,TRBJ2-3,TGTGCCAGCAGTGACTCGGGGGGGGCGGGCCCAGATACGCAGTATTTT,CASSDSGGAGPDTQYF
-,TRBD2,TRBV9,TRBJ2-7,TGTGCCAGCAGCCCCCGTTCAGGGGCGGGGGGCTACGAGCAGTACTTC,CASSPRSGAGGYEQYF
-,TRBD1,TRBV9,TRBJ1-2,TGTGCCAGCAGCCCGGAGGGGACAGGGGGTCTTAATGGCTACACCTTC,CASSPEGTGGLNGYTF
-,-,TRBV9,TRBJ2-1,TGTGCCAGCAGCGGTGGTGGTAGCGTCAATGAGCAGTTCTTC,CASSGGGSVNEQFF
-,TRBD1,TRBV7-2,TRBJ2-2,TGTGCCAGCAGCTTAGCACGAGGGGGCACGAACACCGGGGAGCTGTTTTTT,CASSLARGGTNTGELFF
once,TRBD1,TRBV18,TRBJ1-2,TGTGCCAGCTCACATGGACAGGGGTATGGCTACACCTTC,CASSHGQGYGYTF
-,-,TRBV12-5,TRBJ2-5,TGTGCTAGTGGTCCGGACAGCCAAGAGACCCAGTACTTC,CASGPDSQETQYF
-,-,TRBV20-1,TRBJ2-5,TGCAGTGCTAGCTGGGAGGCCCAGTACTTC,CSASWEAQYF
-,TRBD1,TRBV5-6,TRBJ1-6,TGTGCCAGCAGCTTTTATCTTGGCCCGGGACAGGGGAATTCACCCCTCCACTTT,CASSFYLGPGQGNSPLHF
-,TRBD1,TRBV7-9,TRBJ1-2,TGTGCCAGCAGCTTTGGAAGACAGGGAGATGGCTACACCTTC,CASSFGRQGDGYTF
-,-,TRBV2,TRBJ2-7,TGTGCCAGCAGTGACTCGTACAGGAGCTCCTACGAGCAGTACTTC,CASSDSYRSSYEQYF
-,-,TRBV7-9,TRBJ2-2,TGTGCCAGCAGCCCCCTTATCGCAGCCGGGGAGCTGTTTTTT,CASSPLIAAGELFF
-,-,TRBV7-3,TRBJ2-3,TGTGCCAGCGGCAAGCACAGGGCAGGGGGCACAGATACGCAGTATTTT,CASGKHRAGGTDTQYF
-,-,TRBV11-2,TRBJ2-5,TGTGCCAGCAGCTTAGCTACCCGAGGGCGCCAAGAGACCCAGTACTTC,CASSLATRGRQETQYF
-,TRBD1,TRBV27,TRBJ1-2,TGTGCCAGCTGGGGGGACAGGACTAACTATGGCTACACCTTC,CASWGDRTNYGYTF
-,-,TRBV7-6,TRBJ2-7,TGTGCCAGCAGCTTGGGGGCAGGTGGGGCCGAGCAGTACTTC,CASSLGAGGAEQYF
-,-,TRBV7-9,TRBJ1-2,TGTGCCAGCAGCAATATTATTAGTGGGGGAGGAGGCTACACCTTC,CASSNIISGGGGYTF
-,-,TRBV27,TRBJ2-7,TGTGCCAGCAGTCCCCCAGGGAACTCCTACGAGCAGTACTTC,CASSPPGNSYEQYF
-,TRBD1,TRBV18,TRBJ1-2,TGTGCCAGCTCACCACCGGGACAGTCTACCTATGGCTACACCTTC,CASSPPGQSTYGYTF
-,-,TRBV27,TRBJ1-2,TGTGCCAGCAGCTCGATAACAGGGAACTATGGCTACACCTTC,CASSSITGNYGYTF
few,-,TRBV7-9,TRBJ1-1,TGTGCCAGCAGCATGGGCCTAGCCGCTTTCTTT,CASSMGLAAFF
once,-,TRBV5-4,TRBJ1-1,TGTGCCAGCAGCGACCCAGGGGAGATCACTGAAGCTTTCTTT,CASSDPGEITEAFF
-,-,TRBV7-6,TRBJ2-1,TGTGCCAGCAGCTTATATGGCGGTAGCAAGGAGCAGTTCTTC,CASSLYGGSKEQFF
-,TRBD2,TRBV6-5,TRBJ2-3,TGTGCCAGCAGTGTACTAGCGGGGGGCGCAGATACGCAGTATTTT,CASSVLAGGADTQYF
-,-,TRBV10-3,TRBJ2-1,TGTGCCATCAGTGCGGCGGGGACCTACAATGAGCAGTTCTTC,CAISAAGTYNEQFF
-,TRBD1,TRBV6-5,TRBJ1-4,TGTGCCAGCAGCACCCGGGACAGAACTAATGAAAAACTGTTTTTT,CASSTRDRTNEKLFF
-,TRBD2,TRBV4-1,TRBJ2-2,TGCGCCAGCAGCCAAGAGGTGGCGGGGGGCCGGGGCGGGGAGCTGTTTTTT,CASSQEVAGGRGGELFF
-,TRBD2,TRBV9,TRBJ2-1,TGTGCCAGCAGCGTAGTTGGCGGGGGGGCCTGGAATGAGCAGTTCTTC,CASSVVGGGAWNEQFF
-,TRBD1,TRBV7-2,TRBJ1-6,TGTGCCAGCAGCTCCCAGGGGACAGGGAATTATATTTCACCCCTCCACTTT,CASSSQGTGNYISPLHF
-,-,TRBV10-2,TRBJ2-7,TGCGCCAGCAGGGAACCCGGGCGGGTTTACGAGCAGTACTTC,CASREPGRVYEQYF
-,-,TRBV9,TRBJ2-6,TGTGCCAGCAGCCCGAGGGGGGGGTCTGGGGCCAACGTCCTGACTTTC,CASSPRGGSGANVLTF
-,-,TRBV6-1,TRBJ1-5,TGTGCCAGCAGTGAAGCGGTACACGCACAGCCCCAGCATTTT,CASSEAVHAQPQHF
few,TRBD1,TRBV18,TRBJ1-5,TGTGCCAGCTCACCGGACAGGGTCGACCAGCCCCAGCATTTT,CASSPDRVDQPQHF
-,-,TRBV9,TRBJ1-3,TGTGCCAGCAGCCCCGGGGGCTCTGGAAACACCATATATTTT,CASSPGGSGNTIYF
-,-,TRBV4-2,TRBJ2-6,TGTGCCAGCAGCCCCCTATGGAGTGCCAACGTCCTGACTTTC,CASSPLWSANVLTF
-,-,TRBV7-2,TRBJ2-7,TGTGCCAGCAGCTTAACCCACTACTCCTACGAGCAGTACTTC,CASSLTHYSYEQYF
-,-,TRBV5-4,TRBJ1-2,TGTGCCAGCAGCTTGCGCGGGCCTCTCTATGGCTACACCTTC,CASSLRGPLYGYTF
-,-,TRBV7-9,TRBJ2-2,TGTGCCAGCAGCTACGTTACAGGGAGGAACACCGGGGAGCTGTTTTTT,CASSYVTGRNTGELFF
-,TRBD1,TRBV11-2,TRBJ1-2,TGTGCCAGCAGCTTAGATGGCAGGGGGATGTATGGCTACACCTTC,CASSLDGRGMYGYTF
-,TRBD2,TRBV7-9,TRBJ2-2,TGTGCCAGCAGTAGCCCGACTAGCGGGGTGCCCACCGGGGAGCTGTTTTTT,CASSSPTSGVPTGELFF
-,-,TRBV6-5,TRBJ2-5,TGTGCCAGCAGTTACTCGCTCCCGGGGGAGACCCAGTACTTC,CASSYSLPGETQYF
-,-,TRBV7-6,TRBJ2-4,TGTGCCAGCAGCTCAGAAAATGTATATGACATTGTAGCCAAAAACATTCAGTACTTC,CASSSENVYDIVAKNIQYF
-,TRBD2,TRBV15,TRBJ2-7,TGTGCCACCAGTGCTGGACTAGCAGGCGAGCAGTACTTC,CATSAGLAGEQYF